This T cell receptor beta chain was retrieved from a study of blood T cell repertoires in COVID-19. Across the whole study: The United States, Italy and Spain supplied acute and convalescent COVID-19 samples.

Per the study methods: Quantification of nucleated cells was approximated via reference gene primer amplification. The repertoire was sequenced with immunoSEQ multiplex PCR; TCRdb's copy has only in-frame clones and lacks some. V, J and clone size are those of that table, while D and trimming were read from the DNA. The profile shows about 80,000 clones, 70% to 80% of them singletons. This clonotype was obtained from a man aged 65 to 79 with active or convalescent COVID-19. Specimen: peripheral blood.

The CDR3, as DNA: TGTGCCAGCAGTAATGGGCAGCTGAACACTGAAGCTTTCTTT. Its protein is CASSNGQLNTEAFF. This sequence joins TRBV6-5 and TRBJ1-1; D remains ambiguous. The CDR3 is made up of 14 amino acids. V was pared by 5 bases and J by 0 bases, with 10 bases between. From germline, CDR1 is MNHEY and CDR2 SVGAGI.